A single sample is the source of the 27 T cell receptor beta chains below, sequenced in a study of shared clonotypes between healthy human individuals. Libraries were prepared by immunoSEQ multiplex PCR; TCRdb keeps only in-frame clonotypes and omits some of them. The data show millions of clones, approximately 94% seen once. Sequencing input: naive CD4+ T cells sorted from blood. Subset reported: CD45RA+ positively selected. Source of these receptors: a man younger than 35 in good health.

The chain combines TRBV2 with TRBJ1-6, with D possibly matching TRBD1 (6 bases). CDR3 size: 15 residues. Trimming stripped 1 base from V and 8 bases from J, with 12 bases between. Germline assignment: CDR1 SNHLY and CDR2 FYNNEI. CDR3 sequence: CASSEGGAGDSPLHF. In DNA, the CDR3 is TGTGCCAGCAGTGAAGGGGGGGCAGGGGATTCACCCCTCCACTTT. The variable domain in full, completed from reference TRBV2 and TRBJ1-6, reads EPEVTQTPSHQVTQMGQEVILRCVPISNHLYFYWYRQILGQKVEFLVSFYNNEISEKSEIFDDQFSVERPDGSNFTLKIRSTKLEDSAMYFCASSEGGAGDSPLHFGNGTRLTVT.

The chain uses TRBV7-9 and TRBJ1-3, with 7 bases aligning to TRBD1. This CDR3 has 14 amino acids. After removal of 5 bases from V and 5 bases from J, the junction contained 6 bases not matched to a gene. Per the germline V gene, CDR1 is SEHNR and CDR2 is FQNEAQ (reference sequence). The CDR3 region is CASSLTGFRNTIYF. DNA for the CDR3: TGTGCCAGCAGCCTGACAGGGTTCCGAAACACCATATATTTT.

The chain carries TRBV6-5 and TRBJ1-2; TRBD1 aligns across 7 bases. The CDR3 has 15 residues. J gave up 2 bases and V 7 bases, and 10 bases lay outside the gene matches. Germline V lookup: CDR1 MNHEY, CDR2 SVGAGI. The CDR3 loop reads CASTKGTVRNYGYTF. The DNA for the CDR3 is TGTGCCAGCACCAAAGGGACAGTCCGCAACTATGGCTACACCTTC.

CDR3 nucleotide sequence: TGTGCCACTCAACTAGCGGGGGGGCCGGATACGCAGTATTTT. Amino acids: CATQLAGGPDTQYF. The rearrangement uses TRBV6-5 and TRBJ2-3; 13 bases agree with TRBD2. Losses at the gene ends were 10 bases for V and 6 bases for J; bases not matched to a gene: 7. Per the germline V gene, CDR1 is MNHEY and CDR2 is SVGAGI. This CDR3 has 14 amino acids.

This clone was seen just once. CDR3 sequence (DNA): TGTGCCAGCAGCCACGGGACACCTTCAGTTGATGGCTACACCTTC. Translation: CASSHGTPSVDGYTF. V usage is TRBV28 and J usage is TRBJ1-2; tentative D call: TRBD1 (6 bases). Germline CDR1 reads MDHEN; CDR2 reads SYDVKM. This CDR3 comprises 15 residues. The V gene lost 6 bases and the J gene lost 6 bases, with 20 bases spanning the gap.

The rearrangement uses TRBV10-3 and TRBJ2-7, with 7 bases lining up with TRBD1. In germline, CDR1 is ENHRY, CDR2 SYGVKD. There are 15 residues in the CDR3. J lost 3 bases, V lost 8 bases, and 13 bases had no gene match. This CDR3 is CAIAPSGTDLYEQYF. The CDR3 DNA reads as TGTGCCATCGCACCCTCCGGGACAGATCTCTACGAGCAGTACTTC.

CDR3 residues: CASSQENGGRNEQFF. CDR3 coding DNA: TGCGCCAGCAGCCAAGAGAATGGGGGCAGGAATGAGCAGTTCTTC. V gene TRBV4-1 combines with J gene TRBJ2-1; perhaps TRBD1 as D (6 bases). The CDR3 loop spans 15 amino acids. Germline V gene sequence: CDR1 MGHRA, CDR2 YSYEKL. With 0 bases removed from V and 7 bases from J, the gap between germline ends came to 13 bases.

The rearrangement joins TRBV5-5 to TRBJ2-7, with TRBD1 matching 9 bases. CDR1 and CDR2 (germline): SGHKS, YYEKEE (reference sequence). This CDR3 has 14 residues. Trimming took 0 bases from V and 6 from J; bases not matched to a gene: 4. The CDR3, as DNA: TGTGCCAGCAGCTTGGTGGACAGGGGTATCGAGCAGTACTTC. Translation gives CASSLVDRGIEQYF.

The rearrangement joins TRBV4-1 to TRBJ1-4; possible D gene TRBD1, 6 bases. Trimming cost V 5 bases and J 0 bases, with 22 bases left between them. The CDR3 has 19 amino acids. CDR1 is MGHRA, CDR2 YSYEKL, per germline. The CDR3, as DNA: TGCGCCAGCAGCAACAACGTACTTGGGACAAGTTCAACTAATGAAAAACTGTTTTTT. Its protein is CASSNNVLGTSSTNEKLFF.

As concerns this clone: Other DNA sequences from this sample encode an identical CDR3 as well. The rearrangement joins TRBV19 to TRBJ2-7; maybe TRBD1 (5 bases). CDR3 length: 13 residues. V was pared by 2 bases and J by 1 base, with 6 bases between. Germline lookup yields CDR1 LNHDA and CDR2 SQIVND (reference sequence). The CDR3 DNA reads as TGTGCCAGTAGTATACAGGGTTCCTACGAGCAGTACTTC. Translation gives CASSIQGSYEQYF.

The rearrangement uses TRBV5-4 and TRBJ2-7, with D possibly being TRBD1 (6 bases). V lost 0 bases and J 4 bases, leaving 8 bases between the germline ends. This CDR3 spans 13 amino acids. The germline gives CDR1 SGHNT, CDR2 YYREEE (reference sequence). The CDR3, as DNA: TGTGCCAGCAGCTTGGTAGGACAGTACGAGCAGTACTTC. Its translation is CASSLVGQYEQYF.

The chain recombines TRBV4-2 with TRBJ2-7, with 11 bases matching TRBD2. The germline V gene has CDR1 LGHNA and CDR2 YNFKEQ. This CDR3 contains 17 residues. Unmatched junction bases numbered 5, after V lost 1 base and J lost 0 bases. In DNA form, the CDR3 reads TGTGCCAGCAGCCAAGCACTAGCGGGGGCCTACTCCTACGAGCAGTACTTC. Translating gives CASSQALAGAYSYEQYF.

The chain joins TRBV5-6 to TRBJ2-6; a weak D match, TRBD1 (5 bases). There are 16 residues in the CDR3. Germline CDR1 is SGHDT and CDR2 is YYEEEE. V was cut by 0 bases and J by 1 base, with 8 bases left in between. The DNA of the CDR3 is TGTGCCAGCAGCTTGGGGGGCCGGTCTGGGGCCAACGTCCTGACTTTC. This translates into CASSLGGRSGANVLTF. Full variable domain (rest looked up from reference TRBV5-6 and TRBJ2-6): DAGVTQSPTHLIKTRGQQVTLRCSPKSGHDTVSWYQQALGQGPQFIFQYYEEEERQRGNFPDRFSGHQFPNYSSELNVNALLLGDSALYLCASSLGGRSGANVLTFGAGSRLTVL.

The chain joins TRBV7-8 to TRBJ2-1; the D gene could be TRBD1 or TRBD2 (5 bases each). The germline V and J ends were trimmed by 3 bases and 6 bases, with 12 bases remaining between them. The germline CDR1 and CDR2 sequences are SGHVS and FQNEAQ. This CDR3 is built from 14 residues. CDR3 nucleotide sequence: TGTGCCAGCAGCTTGTCCGGGGCTCTCAATGAGCAGTTCTTC. It yields the protein CASSLSGALNEQFF.

The chain has TRBV7-9 and TRBJ2-2, with 10 bases matching TRBD1. The CDR3 contains 19 residues. Germline V CDR1 and CDR2: SEHNR, FQNEAQ (reference sequence). Trimming removed 5 bases from V and 4 bases from J; junction bases left unmatched: 16. Here the CDR3 reads CASSPWGDRGLFSTGELFF. DNA for the CDR3: TGTGCCAGCAGCCCCTGGGGGGACAGGGGTCTTTTTTCCACCGGGGAGCTGTTTTTT.

The chain links TRBV7-9 to TRBJ1-4, with TRBD1 as a possible D gene (5 bases). The CDR3 has 15 residues. The germline V and J ends were trimmed by 5 bases and 3 bases, with 13 bases remaining between them. Germline assignment: CDR1 SEHNR and CDR2 FQNEAQ (reference sequence). The CDR3 coding sequence is TGTGCCAGCAGCCTTCCGGGACGTCCTAATGAAAAACTGTTTTTT. It encodes CASSLPGRPNEKLFF.

V is TRBV5-6 and J is TRBJ1-5; TRBD1 agrees at 11 bases. The germline gives CDR1 SGHDT, CDR2 YYEEEE. The CDR3 has 16 amino acids. J lost 0 bases, V lost 2 bases, and 1 base had no gene match. The DNA of the CDR3 is TGTGCCAGCAGCTTAGGGACAGGGGGTAGCAATCAGCCCCAGCATTTT. This sequence encodes CASSLGTGGSNQPQHF.

The chain joins TRBV6-5 to TRBJ1-6; D call uncertain. Germline V gene data show CDR1 as MNHEY and CDR2 as SVGAGI. This CDR3 is built from 13 residues. Trimming left V 0 bases short and J 8 bases short, with 5 bases between. In nucleotides, the CDR3 is TGTGCCAGCAGTTACTCGCTGCATTCACCCCTCCACTTT. It encodes CASSYSLHSPLHF.

The genes are TRBV20-1 and TRBJ1-2; D remains unclear. V gave up 0 bases and J gave up 3 bases, with 2 bases separating them. Germline-derived CDR1 and CDR2 are DFQATT and SNEGSKA (reference sequence). The CDR3 runs 11 residues. The CDR3 DNA sequence: TGCAGTGCTAGAGATCACTATGGCTACACCTTC. As protein: CSARDHYGYTF.

The chain uses TRBV6-1 and TRBJ1-5; TRBD1 might be the D (5 bases). Germline assignment: CDR1 MNHNS and CDR2 SASEGT. This CDR3 is built from 13 residues. The V end was cut by 2 bases, the J end by 7 bases, with 9 bases between. CDR3 in amino acids: CASSENDRQPQHF. DNA for the CDR3: TGTGCCAGCAGTGAAAACGACAGACAGCCCCAGCATTTT.

The rearrangement links TRBV6-1 to TRBJ2-7; D unresolved. This CDR3 has 14 amino acids. V was trimmed by 6 bases and J by 0 bases, leaving 12 bases between them. Germline CDR1 MNHNS, CDR2 SASEGT. Here the CDR3 reads CASRVRLSSYEQYF. In DNA form, the CDR3 reads TGTGCCAGCAGGGTCAGGTTGAGCTCCTACGAGCAGTACTTC.

This chain connects TRBV2 to TRBJ2-7; no firm D call. The germline gives CDR1 SNHLY, CDR2 FYNNEI. The CDR3 spans 14 residues. V was cut by 6 bases and J by 7 bases, with 19 bases left in between. The CDR3 DNA reads TGTGCCAGCAGCAACAGCCCCACCTACGTAGAGCAGTACTTC. Translated, it gives CASSNSPTYVEQYF.

The chain recombines TRBV6-1 with TRBJ2-7, with a weak D call TRBD1 (6 bases). Germline loops: CDR1 MNHNS, CDR2 SASEGT. Trimming shortened V by 7 bases and J by 0 bases, and 16 bases separated the two germline ends. The CDR3 runs to 15 residues. The CDR3 loop is CASTGQPGDSYEQYF. CDR3 nucleotides: TGTGCCAGCACAGGACAGCCCGGGGACTCCTACGAGCAGTACTTC.

The chain couples TRBV13 to TRBJ1-3, with D unresolved. This CDR3 has 16 residues. The germline gives CDR1 PRHDT, CDR2 FYEKMQ (reference sequence). V lost 0 bases, J lost 2 bases, and 11 bases lay in between. The chain's CDR3 is CASSLGRRVTGNTIYF. The CDR3 DNA is TGTGCCAGCAGCTTAGGGAGAAGAGTTACTGGAAACACCATATATTTT. The variable domain in full, with the rest retrieved from reference TRBV13 and TRBJ1-3, is AAGVIQSPRHLIKEKRETATLKCYPIPRHDTVYWYQQGPGQDPQFLISFYEKMQSDKGSIPDRFSAQQFSDYHSELNMSSLELGDSALYFCASSLGRRVTGNTIYFGEGSWLTVV.

As regards this clone: The sample has other DNA sequences that encode this CDR3 too. V usage is TRBV7-2 and J usage is TRBJ1-5, with TRBD1 matching over 8 bases. The germline CDR1 and CDR2 sequences are SGHTA and FQGNSA. The CDR3 contains 14 residues. J gave up 7 bases and V 4 bases, and 6 bases lay outside the gene matches. In DNA, the CDR3 is TGTGCCAGCAGCTCCCAGGGGGCTGGACAGCCCCAGCATTTT. This translates into CASSSQGAGQPQHF. The full variable domain, with the rest looked up from reference TRBV7-2 and TRBJ1-5, is GAGVSQSPSNKVTEKGKDVELRCDPISGHTALYWYRQSLGQGLEFLIYFQGNSAPDKSGLPSDRFSAERTGGSVSTLTIQRTQQEDSAVYLCASSSQGAGQPQHFGDGTRLSIL.

This rearrangement joins TRBV11-2 to TRBJ2-3; 13 bases are shared with TRBD2. CDR1 SGHAT and CDR2 FQNNGV come from the germline V gene. The CDR3 runs to 16 residues. Germline trimming cut 5 bases from V and 10 bases from J; bases unmatched to any gene: 12. The DNA for the CDR3 is TGTGCCAGCAGCCAATCGACTAGCGGGGGGACCTCTCCGCAGTATTTT. Protein sequence: CASSQSTSGGTSPQYF.

The chain employs TRBV7-9 and TRBJ2-7; D might be TRBD1 or TRBD2, each matching 6 bases. Germline CDR1 SEHNR, CDR2 FQNEAQ (reference sequence). Between the trimmed V and J ends, which lost 2 bases and 0 bases, there was a span of 11 bases. The CDR3 is 15 residues long. The CDR3 loop reads CASSLPEGGSYEQYF. As DNA, the CDR3 is TGTGCCAGCAGCTTACCGGAGGGGGGCTCCTACGAGCAGTACTTC.